Below, one TCR beta chain is given with its context. Its antigen target is currently unknown. The junction differs from germline at one of its ends, possibly a read error. The sample carries other DNA sequences with the same CDR3. The data are from a study of lymphopenia after photon versus proton radiotherapy (dated by TCRdb to between 2018 and 2020). Broadly, across the study: The study compared the immunological effects of photon versus proton radiation therapy in patients with gastrointestinal tumors who developed high-grade lymphopenia. The roughly 18 patients in the cohort had gastrointestinal tumors, were treated with either photon or proton therapy, and subsequently developed lymphopenia. The goal of the study was to describe how the two radiation modalities differ in their effects on the immune system.

The investigation overall reported the following: During treatment, patients who received photon therapy lost naive T cells and TCR diversity and gained effector/memory populations, whereas patients who received proton therapy remained relatively stable. The survival association was assessed only in patients who died, and better survival with proton therapy was presented by the authors as a possibility rather than a demonstrated result. Once the lymphocyte count had reached its nadir, the repertoires of photon-treated patients showed oligoclonal expansion, particularly of CD8+ Temra cells, and this expansion drove the decline in diversity. Among patients across the cohort who died, overall survival time showed an inverse correlation with a larger post-nadir drop in TCR diversity.

Looking up the germline V gene yields CDR1 SGHRS and CDR2 YFSETQ. Including the terminal cysteine and phenylalanine, the CDR3 comprises 15 residues. Left in the record is the CDR3 DNA by itself, 45 bases read in frame from the first base. Preparation of the library involved the immunoSEQ multiplex PCR assay. T cell repertoires were profiled with deep sequencing of rearranged TCR beta loci together with multiparametric flow cytometry. TCRdb retrieved this table from immuneACCESS and kept in-frame rearrangements only. Not all clones are present; in checked studies, unresolved V genes account for under half, and no reason is known for the remainder. The table for this sample lists 77,000 or so clones; 65% to 85% of them were counted only once. Over 1.3% of the sample rests with the top ten.

The rearrangement combines TRBV5-1 with TRBJ2-5; possibly the D gene is TRBD2, per 6 matching bases. The sequence came from a man aged 55 to 70 with pancreatic cancer. Source: peripheral blood, taken from a patient treated with proton-based radiotherapy. The base sequence is TGCGCCAGTAGCTATGTCGGGGGAGAGGGGAAGACCCAGTACTTC. Its translation reads: CASSYVGGEGKTQYF. Supplemented by the reference TRBV5-1 and TRBJ2-5 proteins around the CDR3, the complete variable domain is KAGVTQTPRYLIKTRGQQVTLSCSPISGHRSVSWYQQTPGQGLQFLFEYFSETQRNKGNFPGRFSGRQFSNSRSEMNVSTLELGDSALYLCASSYVGGEGKTQYFGPGTRLLVL.